This T cell receptor (beta chain) comes out of a study of T cells in Graves' hyperthyroidism and ophthalmopathy. General study points: The model predicted ophthalmopathy a median around seven months before onset. A model using 13 V-J features told ophthalmopathy apart from stable hyperthyroidism.

Patients were excluded because of uncontrolled infection, other autoimmune disease, pregnancy or lactation. Diagnoses were established using clinical symptoms, serum thyroxine and TRAb, thyroid ultrasound and orbital computed tomography. Regions amplified from RNA transcripts were the TCR beta CDR3 regions. First-round RT-PCR with HTBI primers amplified the TCR CDR3 region. Each CDR3 protein is one row after TCRdb ran MiXCR on the multiplex PCR reads. The sample shows 500,000 to 750,000 distinct CDR3 sequences, about half of them seen only once. The CDR3 has 14 residues. Trimming removed 3 bases from V and 2 bases from J, with 9 bases in between. The germline V gene has CDR1 KGHSH and CDR2 LQKENI. Turning to this clonotype: Its antigen remains unknown.

The sample taken for sequencing was peripheral blood or thyroid tissue (not recorded which). This TCR was recovered from a woman aged 18-29 years with Graves' hyperthyroidism. The V gene is TRBV18, the J gene TRBJ2-3; perhaps TRBD2 as D (5 bases). CDR3 residues: CASSPERYTDTQYF. The CDR3 nucleotides read TGTGCCAGCTCACCGGAGCGGTACACAGATACGCAGTATTTT.